This paragraph reports one T cell receptor beta chain. Its antigen is unidentified. V gave up 4 bases and J gave up 7 bases, with 11 bases separating them. The CDR3 sequence is 14 residues long. Germline V gene lookup returns CDR1 SGHDN and CDR2 FVKESK. This entry belongs to a study of vaccination effects on CD4 cells after COVID-19. Study-wide points: A shortage of convalescent patients and an absence of early post-infection timepoints characterized the study.

Sequencing in the ViraFEST assay came after antigen-specific CD4+ T cells had been expanded with viral peptide pools, which were used to stimulate PBMC. Isolating CD4+ T cells followed ten to eleven days of culture. Some clones are missing from TCRdb's copy, which holds only in-frame ones; the method was immunoSEQ multiplex PCR. Of 50,000 or so clones listed, around 80% are singletons. The chain recombines TRBV14 with TRBJ1-6, with D perhaps TRBD1 (6 bases). The receptor was isolated from a human donor who received a COVID-19 vaccine. The material was CD4+ T cells from PBMCs cultured with HCoV-229E spike peptides, obtained before COVID-19 vaccination. The CDR3 is CASSPGAANSPLHF. For the CDR3, the DNA is TGTGCCAGCAGCCCGGGGGCAGCCAATTCACCCCTCCACTTT.